This TCR beta chain stems from a study of blood T cell repertoires in COVID-19. At the level of the study: Samples taken during acute and convalescent COVID-19 were collected in the United States, Italy and Spain.

Profiling relied on immunoSEQ multiplex PCR, and the TCRdb table lists in-frame clones only, not all of them. The sample carries some 250,000 clones, roughly 88% recorded once. The source of this sequence is a woman aged 50 to 65 who had recovered from COVID-19. The material sequenced was PBMCs or T cells enriched from blood (not recorded which).

DNA of the CDR3: TGTGCCAGCAGGGGACAGGGAGGGTATGGCTACACCTTC. The encoded protein is CASRGQGGYGYTF. This sequence joins TRBV6-4 and TRBJ1-2; 9 nucleotides align to TRBD1. The CDR3 runs to 13 residues. V was pared by 6 bases and J by 5 bases, with 4 bases of the junction left unmatched. Germline CDR1 is MRHNA and CDR2 is SNTAGT.